This T cell receptor beta chain derives from a study of glioma-infiltrating T cells. Overall study results and limits: CDR3 overlap between tissue and blood was very small.

Comment on this clonotype: The antigen is not known.

Trimming took 8 bases from V and 2 from J, leaving 13 bases between them. The CDR3 consists of 13 residues. Germline V gene lookup returns CDR1 MNHNS and CDR2 SASEGT. Using RNA template, CDR3s of TCR alpha and beta were amplified with iRepertoire arm-PCR. Using its own MiXCR run on the multiplex PCR reads, TCRdb lists one record per CDR3 protein. The sample gives over 140,000 distinct CDR3 sequences, approximately 40% of which show up once; roughly 20% is in the top ten. The chain joins TRBV6-1 to TRBJ2-7; D is possibly TRBD1 or TRBD2 (5 bases each). This sequence originates from a human donor with low-grade glioma or glioblastoma, undergoing nonglioma brain surgery, or in good health (not recorded which). Sequenced material: glioma tissue, nonneoplastic brain tissue, or PBMCs (not recorded which). In nucleotides, the CDR3 is TGTGCCAGCCCCCGGGACGAAACCTACGAGCAGTACTTC. It yields the protein CASPRDETYEQYF.